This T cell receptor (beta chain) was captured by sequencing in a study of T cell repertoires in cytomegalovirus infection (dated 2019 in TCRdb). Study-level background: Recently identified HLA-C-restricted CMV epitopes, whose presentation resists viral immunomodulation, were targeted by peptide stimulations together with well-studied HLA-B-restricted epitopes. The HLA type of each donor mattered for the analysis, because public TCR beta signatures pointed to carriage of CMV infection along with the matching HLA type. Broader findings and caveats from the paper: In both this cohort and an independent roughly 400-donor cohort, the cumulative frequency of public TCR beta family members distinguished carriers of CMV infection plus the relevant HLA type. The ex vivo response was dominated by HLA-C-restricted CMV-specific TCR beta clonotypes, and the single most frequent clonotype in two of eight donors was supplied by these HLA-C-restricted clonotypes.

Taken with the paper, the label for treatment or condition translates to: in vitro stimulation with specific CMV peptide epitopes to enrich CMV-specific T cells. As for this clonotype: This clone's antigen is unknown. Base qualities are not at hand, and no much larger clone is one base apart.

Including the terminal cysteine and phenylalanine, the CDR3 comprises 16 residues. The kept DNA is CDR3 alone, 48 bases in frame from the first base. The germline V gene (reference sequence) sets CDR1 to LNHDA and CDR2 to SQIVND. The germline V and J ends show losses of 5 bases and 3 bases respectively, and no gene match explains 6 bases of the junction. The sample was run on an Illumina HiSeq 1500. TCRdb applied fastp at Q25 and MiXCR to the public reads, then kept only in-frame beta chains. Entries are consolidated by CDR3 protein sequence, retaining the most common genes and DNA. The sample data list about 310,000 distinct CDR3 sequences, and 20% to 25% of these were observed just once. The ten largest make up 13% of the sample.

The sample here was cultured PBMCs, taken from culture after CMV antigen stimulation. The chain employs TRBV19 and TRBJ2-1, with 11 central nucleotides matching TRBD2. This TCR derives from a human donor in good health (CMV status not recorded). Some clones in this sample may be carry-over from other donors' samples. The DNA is TGTGCCAGTAGTGCCGGGACTAGCGGCTACTACAATGAGCAGTTCTTC. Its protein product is CASSAGTSGYYNEQFF.